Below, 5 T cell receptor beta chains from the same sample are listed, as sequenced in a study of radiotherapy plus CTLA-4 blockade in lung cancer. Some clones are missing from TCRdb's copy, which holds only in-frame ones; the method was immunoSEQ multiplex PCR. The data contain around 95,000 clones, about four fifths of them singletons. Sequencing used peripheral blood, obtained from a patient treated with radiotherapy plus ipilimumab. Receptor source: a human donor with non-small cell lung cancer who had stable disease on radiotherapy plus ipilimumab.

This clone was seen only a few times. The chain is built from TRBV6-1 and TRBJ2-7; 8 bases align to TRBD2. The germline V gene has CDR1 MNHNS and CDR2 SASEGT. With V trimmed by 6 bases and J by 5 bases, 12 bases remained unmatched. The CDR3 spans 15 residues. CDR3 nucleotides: TGTGCCAGCAGGTCGGGACTAGTCGTATCTCACGAGCAGTACTTC. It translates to CASRSGLVVSHEQYF.

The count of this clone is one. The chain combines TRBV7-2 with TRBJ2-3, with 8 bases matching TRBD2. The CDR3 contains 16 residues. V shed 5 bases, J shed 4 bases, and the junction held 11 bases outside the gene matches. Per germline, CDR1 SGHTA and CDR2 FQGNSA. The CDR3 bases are TGTGCCAGCAGCCCACTCGGGGGGGCCCCCGCAGATACGCAGTATTTT. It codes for CASSPLGGAPADTQYF.

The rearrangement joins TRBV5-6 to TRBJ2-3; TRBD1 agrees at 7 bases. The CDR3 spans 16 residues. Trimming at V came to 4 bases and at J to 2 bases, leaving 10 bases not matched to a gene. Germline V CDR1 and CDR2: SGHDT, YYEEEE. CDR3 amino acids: CASSPRQGPPTDTQYF. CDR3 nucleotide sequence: TGTGCCAGCAGCCCCAGACAGGGACCTCCCACAGATACGCAGTATTTT. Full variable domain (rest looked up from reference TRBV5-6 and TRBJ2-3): DAGVTQSPTHLIKTRGQQVTLRCSPKSGHDTVSWYQQALGQGPQFIFQYYEEEERQRGNFPDRFSGHQFPNYSSELNVNALLLGDSALYLCASSPRQGPPTDTQYFGPGTRLTVL.

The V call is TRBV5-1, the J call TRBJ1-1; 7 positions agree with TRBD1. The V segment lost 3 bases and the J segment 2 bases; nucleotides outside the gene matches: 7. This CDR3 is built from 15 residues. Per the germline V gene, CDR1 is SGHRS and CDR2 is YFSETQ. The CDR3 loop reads CASSSNRDRNTEAFF. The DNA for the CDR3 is TGCGCCAGCAGCTCCAACCGGGACAGAAACACTGAAGCTTTCTTT.

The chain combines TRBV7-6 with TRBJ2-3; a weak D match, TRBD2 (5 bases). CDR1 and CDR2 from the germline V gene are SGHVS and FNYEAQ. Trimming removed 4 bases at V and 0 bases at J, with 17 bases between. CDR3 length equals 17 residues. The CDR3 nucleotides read TGTGCCAGCAGCTCTGAGGGCGGCAGTTATAGCACAGATACGCAGTATTTT. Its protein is CASSSEGGSYSTDTQYF.